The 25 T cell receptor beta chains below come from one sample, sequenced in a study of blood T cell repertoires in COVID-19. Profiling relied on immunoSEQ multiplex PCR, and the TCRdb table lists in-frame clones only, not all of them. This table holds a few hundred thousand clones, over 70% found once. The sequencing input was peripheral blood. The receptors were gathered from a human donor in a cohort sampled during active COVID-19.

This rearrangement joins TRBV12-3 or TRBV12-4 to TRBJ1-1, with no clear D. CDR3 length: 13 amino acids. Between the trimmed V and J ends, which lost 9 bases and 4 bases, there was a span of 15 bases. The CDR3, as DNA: TGTGCCAGTCTAAGAGGACGGGGCACTGAAGCTTTCTTT. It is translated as CASLRGRGTEAFF.

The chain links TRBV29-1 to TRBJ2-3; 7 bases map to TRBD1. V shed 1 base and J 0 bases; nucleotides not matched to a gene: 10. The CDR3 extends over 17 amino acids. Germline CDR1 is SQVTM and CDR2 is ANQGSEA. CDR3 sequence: CSVEGGTDQLSTDTQYF. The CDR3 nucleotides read TGCAGCGTTGAAGGTGGGACAGATCAACTTAGCACAGATACGCAGTATTTT.

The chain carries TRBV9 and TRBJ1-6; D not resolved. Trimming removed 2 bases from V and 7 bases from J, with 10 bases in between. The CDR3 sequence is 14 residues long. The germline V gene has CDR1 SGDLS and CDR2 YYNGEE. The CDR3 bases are TGTGCCAGCAGCGTGGAGATCCTAAATTCACCCCTCCACTTT. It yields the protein CASSVEILNSPLHF.

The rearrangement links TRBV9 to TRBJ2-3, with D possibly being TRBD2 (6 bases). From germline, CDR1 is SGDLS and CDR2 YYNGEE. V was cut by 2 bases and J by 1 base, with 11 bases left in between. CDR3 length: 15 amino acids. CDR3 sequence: CASSVAGRGTDTQYF. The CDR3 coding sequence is TGTGCCAGCAGCGTGGCGGGGCGGGGCACAGATACGCAGTATTTT.

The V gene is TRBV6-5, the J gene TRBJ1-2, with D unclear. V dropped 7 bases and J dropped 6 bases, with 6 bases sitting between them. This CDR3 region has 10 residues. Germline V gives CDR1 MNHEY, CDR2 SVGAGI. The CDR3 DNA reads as TGTGCCAGCATCGGGGATGGCTACACCTTC. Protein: CASIGDGYTF.

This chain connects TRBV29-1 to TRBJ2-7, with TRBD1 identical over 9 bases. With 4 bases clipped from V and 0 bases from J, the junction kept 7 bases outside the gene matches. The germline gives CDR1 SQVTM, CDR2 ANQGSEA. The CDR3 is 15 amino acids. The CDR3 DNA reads TGCAGCGTTGTAACACAGGGGGCCCTCTCCTACGAGCAGTACTTC. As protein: CSVVTQGALSYEQYF.

CDR3 region: CASSWGLAGGDTQYF. The CDR3 nucleotides are TGTGCCAGCAGTTGGGGACTAGCGGGAGGAGATACGCAGTATTTT. This chain connects TRBV27 to TRBJ2-3, with 15 bases lining up with TRBD2. V lost 4 bases and J lost 5; bases outside the gene matches: 1. Germline V gene lookup returns CDR1 MNHEY and CDR2 SMNVEV (reference sequence). The CDR3 totals 15 residues.

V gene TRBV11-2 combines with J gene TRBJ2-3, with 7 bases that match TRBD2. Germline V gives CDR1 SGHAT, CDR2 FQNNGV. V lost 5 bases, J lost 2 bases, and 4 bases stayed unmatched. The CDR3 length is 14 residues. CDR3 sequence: CASSTGTTTDTQYF. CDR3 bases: TGTGCCAGCAGCACTGGGACTACCACAGATACGCAGTATTTT.

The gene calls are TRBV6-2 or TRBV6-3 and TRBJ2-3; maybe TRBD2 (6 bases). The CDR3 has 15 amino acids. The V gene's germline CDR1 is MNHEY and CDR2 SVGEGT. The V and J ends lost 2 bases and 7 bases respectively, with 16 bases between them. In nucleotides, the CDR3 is TGTGCCAGCAGTTACGAGCGGAGGACTACAAATACGCAGTATTTT. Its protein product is CASSYERRTTNTQYF.

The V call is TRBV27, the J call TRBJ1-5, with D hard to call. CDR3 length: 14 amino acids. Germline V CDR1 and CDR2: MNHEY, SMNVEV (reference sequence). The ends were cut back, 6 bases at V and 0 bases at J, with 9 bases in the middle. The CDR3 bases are TGTGCCAGCAGCCCTACTCTTAGCAATCAGCCCCAGCATTTT. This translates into CASSPTLSNQPQHF.

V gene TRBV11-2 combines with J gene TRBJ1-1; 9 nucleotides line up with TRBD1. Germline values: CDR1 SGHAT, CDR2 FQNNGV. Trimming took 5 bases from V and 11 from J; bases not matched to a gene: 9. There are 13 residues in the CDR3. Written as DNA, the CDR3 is TGTGCCAGCAGCCAAGGATGGGGGACAGGGGCTTTCTTT. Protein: CASSQGWGTGAFF.

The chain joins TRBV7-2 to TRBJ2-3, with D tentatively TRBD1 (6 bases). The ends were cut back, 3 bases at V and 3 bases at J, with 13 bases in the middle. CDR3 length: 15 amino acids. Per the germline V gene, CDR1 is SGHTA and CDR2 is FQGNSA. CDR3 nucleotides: TGTGCCAGCAGCTTGACAGGCCACCTAACAGATACGCAGTATTTT. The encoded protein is CASSLTGHLTDTQYF.

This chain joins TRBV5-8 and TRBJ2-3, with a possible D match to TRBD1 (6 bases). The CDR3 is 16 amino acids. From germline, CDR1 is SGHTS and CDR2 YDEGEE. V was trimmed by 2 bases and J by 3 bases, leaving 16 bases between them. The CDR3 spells CASSFPGAGETDTQYF. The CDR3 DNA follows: TGTGCCAGCAGCTTCCCCGGGGCAGGGGAGACAGATACGCAGTATTTT.

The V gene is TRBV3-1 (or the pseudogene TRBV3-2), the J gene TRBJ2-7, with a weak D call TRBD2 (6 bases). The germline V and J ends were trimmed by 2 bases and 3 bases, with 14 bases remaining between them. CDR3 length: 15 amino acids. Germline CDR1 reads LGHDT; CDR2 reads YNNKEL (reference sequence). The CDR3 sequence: CASSQPLLSGYEQYF. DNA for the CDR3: TGTGCCAGCAGCCAACCACTGCTTAGCGGCTACGAGCAGTACTTC.

CDR3 amino acids: CASSGTNYGYTF. CDR3 nucleotide sequence: TGTGCCAGCAGCGGCACTAACTATGGCTACACCTTC. The rearrangement uses TRBV3-1 (or the pseudogene TRBV3-2) and TRBJ1-2; no clear D gene. The CDR3 contains 12 residues. Trimming cost V 5 bases and J 0 bases, with 4 bases left between them. CDR1 LGHDT and CDR2 YNNKEL come from the germline V gene (reference sequence).

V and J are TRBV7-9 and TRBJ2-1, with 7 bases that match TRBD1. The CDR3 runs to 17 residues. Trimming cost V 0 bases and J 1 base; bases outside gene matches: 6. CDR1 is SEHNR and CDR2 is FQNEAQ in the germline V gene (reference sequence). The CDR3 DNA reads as TGTGCCAGCAGCTTAGCTCCGGGACAGACTTCCTACAATGAGCAGTTCTTC. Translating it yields CASSLAPGQTSYNEQFF.

In nucleotides, the CDR3 is TGTGCCACCAGCACCCAGGGGACTGGCTACACCTTC. It encodes CATSTQGTGYTF. The chain has TRBV15 and TRBJ1-2, with D perhaps matching TRBD1 (6 bases). This CDR3 is built from 12 residues. Germline V gene data show CDR1 as LNHNV and CDR2 as YYDKDF (reference sequence). Between the trimmed V and J ends, which lost 4 bases and 7 bases, there was a span of 10 bases.

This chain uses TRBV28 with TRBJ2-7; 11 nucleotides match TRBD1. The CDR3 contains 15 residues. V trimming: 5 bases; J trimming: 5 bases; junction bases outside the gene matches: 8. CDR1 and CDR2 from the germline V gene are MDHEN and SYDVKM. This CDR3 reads CASSPWTGGINEQYF. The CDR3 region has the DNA TGTGCCAGCAGTCCCTGGACAGGGGGCATCAACGAGCAGTACTTC.

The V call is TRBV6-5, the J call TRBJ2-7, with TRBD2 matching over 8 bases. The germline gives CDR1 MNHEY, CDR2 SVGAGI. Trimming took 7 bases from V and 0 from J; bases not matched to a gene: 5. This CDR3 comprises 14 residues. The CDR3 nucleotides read TGTGCCAGCACCGAGAGCGGGAGCTCCTACGAGCAGTACTTC. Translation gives CASTESGSSYEQYF.

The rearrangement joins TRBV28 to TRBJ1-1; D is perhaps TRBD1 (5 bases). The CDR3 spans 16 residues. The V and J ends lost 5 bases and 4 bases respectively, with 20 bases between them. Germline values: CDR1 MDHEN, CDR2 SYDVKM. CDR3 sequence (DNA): TGTGCCAGCAGTCCCCAGGGACTTTGGGGTGGCACTGAAGCTTTCTTT. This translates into CASSPQGLWGGTEAFF. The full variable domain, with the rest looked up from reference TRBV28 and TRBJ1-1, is DVKVTQSSRYLVKRTGEKVFLECVQDMDHENMFWYRQDPGLGLRLIYFSYDVKMKEKGDIPEGYSVSREKKERFSLILESASTNQTSMYLCASSPQGLWGGTEAFFGQGTRLTVV.

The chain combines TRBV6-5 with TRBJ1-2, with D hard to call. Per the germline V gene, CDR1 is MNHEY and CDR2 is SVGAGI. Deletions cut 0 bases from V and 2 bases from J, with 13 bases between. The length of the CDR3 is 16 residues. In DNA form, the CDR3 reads TGTGCCAGCAGTTACTCAACTATGGCGGGGAACTATGGCTACACCTTC. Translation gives CASSYSTMAGNYGYTF.

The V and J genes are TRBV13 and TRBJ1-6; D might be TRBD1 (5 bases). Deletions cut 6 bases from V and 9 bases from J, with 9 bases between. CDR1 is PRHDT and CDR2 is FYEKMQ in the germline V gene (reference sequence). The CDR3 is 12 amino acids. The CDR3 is CASSFGGSPLHF. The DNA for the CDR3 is TGTGCCAGCAGTTTCGGGGGTTCACCCCTCCACTTT.

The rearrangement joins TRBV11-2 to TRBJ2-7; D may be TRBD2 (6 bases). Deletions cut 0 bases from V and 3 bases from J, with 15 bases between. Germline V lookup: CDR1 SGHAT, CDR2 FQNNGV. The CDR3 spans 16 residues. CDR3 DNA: TGTGCCAGCAGCTTAGACCTTAGCGGCTACATCTACGAGCAGTACTTC. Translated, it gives CASSLDLSGYIYEQYF.

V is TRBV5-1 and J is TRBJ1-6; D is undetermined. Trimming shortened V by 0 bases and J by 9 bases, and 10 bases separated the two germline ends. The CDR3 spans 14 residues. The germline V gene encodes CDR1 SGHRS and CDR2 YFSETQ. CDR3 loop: CASSLGHPTSPLHF. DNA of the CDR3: TGCGCCAGCAGCTTGGGCCACCCTACTTCACCCCTCCACTTT.

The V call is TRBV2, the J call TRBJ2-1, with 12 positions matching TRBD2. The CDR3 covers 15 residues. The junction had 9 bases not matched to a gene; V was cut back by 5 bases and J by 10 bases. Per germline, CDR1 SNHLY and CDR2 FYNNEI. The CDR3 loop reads CASSFLAGGPGEQFF. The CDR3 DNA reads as TGTGCCAGCAGTTTCCTAGCGGGAGGGCCGGGGGAGCAGTTCTTC.